Listed below are T cell receptor beta chains from one sample, sequenced in a study of cytomegalovirus exposure and HLA in healthy donors. Using immunoSEQ multiplex PCR, the repertoire was profiled, and TCRdb retains in-frame clones only, with some absent. The sample has 150,000 to 200,000 clones; roughly 80% are singletons. Sample: PBMCs. Source of these receptors: a man in his fifties in good health and CMV-seropositive. Each CDR3 is given without its conserved first and last residue. The order of the fields is V gene, J gene, CDR3 protein.

TRBV5-1	TRBJ1-1	ASSPRQGEATEAF
TRBV6-1	TRBJ2-5	ASSNGLAGRETQY
TRBV6-5	TRBJ1-1	ASSYSTQSAEAF
TRBV5-6	TRBJ2-1	ASSLGQGFREQF
TRBV6-6	TRBJ2-7	ASSPTGTGVISGY
TRBV27	TRBJ2-1	ASSLRTGSYEQF
TRBV9	TRBJ2-3	ASSTSSGGARDTQY
TRBV6-5	TRBJ1-1	ASSYTRESSTEAF
TRBV5-4	TRBJ1-2	ASSLLWERPYGYT
TRBV7-8	TRBJ1-5	ASTEGAHQPQH
TRBV5-1	TRBJ2-3	ASSLAGLVATSTDTQY
TRBV7-2	TRBJ1-2	ASSQGARGYT
TRBV9	TRBJ2-2	ASSVAPDRAGSGELF
TRBV7-2	TRBJ2-5	ASSLYHRQETQY
TRBV5-4	TRBJ2-5	ASTSTGAYQETQY
TRBV7-9	TRBJ2-7	ASSLAAYEQY
TRBV9	TRBJ2-7	ASFWQGAYEQY
TRBV5-1	TRBJ2-1	ASSPMGLAGPHNEQF
TRBV6-1	TRBJ1-3	ASTPGHSAANTIY
TRBV19	TRBJ2-7	ASSIVGGAEQY
TRBV6-5	TRBJ2-7	ASSLTGTAVHEQY
TRBV20-1	TRBJ1-2	SAWRGDGYT
TRBV27	TRBJ1-2	ASSLSTGGISRGYT
TRBV4-2	TRBJ1-5	ASSQELTGNQPQH
TRBV5-1	TRBJ2-7	ASRQQGSKPYEQY
TRBV7-9	TRBJ1-6	ASSEQGFPLH
TRBV6-6	TRBJ2-4	ASSYDRGGAKNIQY
TRBV7-2	TRBJ2-3	ASSETSGVGTDTQY
TRBV5-1	TRBJ2-1	ASSLAQGFNEQF
TRBV6-6	TRBJ1-1	ASSYRGQGKTEAF
TRBV6-1	TRBJ2-1	ASTGTGGFNEQF
TRBV4-3	TRBJ1-2	ASSQEGGADGYT
TRBV9	TRBJ2-1	ASSVDLRAGNSYNEQF
TRBV5-6	TRBJ2-7	ASSLGSGEGYEQY
TRBV19	TRBJ1-6	ASRGRLNSPLH
TRBV5-4	TRBJ1-2	ASRVTGGPPNYGYT
TRBV28	TRBJ1-1	ASSRNTEAF
TRBV28	TRBJ2-7	ASSLEERVSYEQY
TRBV7-8	TRBJ2-1	ASSSRKTSGAYNEQF
TRBV5-1	TRBJ2-7	ASSLQQGAYEQY
TRBV21-1	TRBJ1-1	ASKGPWRDTEAF
TRBV20-1	TRBJ1-2	SAYGQPLLT
TRBV27	TRBJ1-5	ASGWQVNSNQPQH
TRBV7-3	TRBJ2-1	ASSLPDRREQF
TRBV11-2	TRBJ2-2	ASSPGPNTGELF
TRBV7-2	TRBJ2-7	ASSSPETGFSYEQY
TRBV27	TRBJ2-3	ASSLHPTSGGVHTDTQY
TRBV27	TRBJ2-1	ASSLAASGYNEQF
TRBV6-5	TRBJ2-7	ASSYYEGAYEQY
TRBV29-1	TRBJ2-5	SASKGTIGETQY
TRBV25-1	TRBJ1-6	ASSSPGTGYSPLH
TRBV5-1	TRBJ1-3	ASSSGTDSGNTIY
TRBV4-3	TRBJ2-7	ASSQFRGYYEQY
TRBV10-2	TRBJ1-1	ASSFPGQNTEAF
TRBV7-9	TRBJ2-7	ASSHTGGISRYEQY
TRBV4-3	TRBJ1-5	ASSQRHSGNQPQH
TRBV7-9	TRBJ2-1	ASSTPRDRGWVEQF
TRBV9	TRBJ2-6	ASSLGQGGIVGANVLT
TRBV13	TRBJ2-2	ASSKGTANTGELF